The clone carrying this T cell receptor beta chain has ten or more counts. Antigen: not known. The sample comes from a study of blood T cells in healthy people across ages. Broader study findings: TCR beta diversity, measured per million T cells, fell in a roughly linear way with age. Naive and antigen-experienced cells could not be conclusively compared, given unsorted PBMCs.

The CDR3 extends over 13 amino acids. The V segment lost 6 bases and the J segment 9 bases; nucleotides outside the gene matches: 7. Primers used in a second PCR of about 7 to 12 cycles were a sample-barcoded 5' primer and a J-beta primer mix. Each CDR3 protein gets one entry after TCRdb re-called the 5' RACE reads with MiXCR. This table has about 800,000 distinct CDR3 sequences, 58% appearing once. Roughly 10 milliliters was the volume of peripheral blood drawn from each donor. The receptor was isolated from a man aged 25 to 40 in good health. The gene calls are TRBV12-3 or TRBV12-4 and TRBJ2-1; 8 bases are a match to TRBD1. The sequenced sample was blood. CDR3 nucleotides: TGTGCCAGCAGCCGCACAGGGGGAAGTGAGCAGTTCTTC. Translation gives CASSRTGGSEQFF.